This section outlines one T cell receptor beta chain sequence together with its context. The target antigen is unknown. TCRdb used MiXCR to reprocess the RT-PCR reads, holding one entry per CDR3 protein. The sample consists of 400,000 to 550,000 distinct CDR3 sequences, roughly 23% of them appearing once. These data are taken from a study of response to subunit inactivated influenza vaccine. Study outcomes and limitations: Seasonal influenza vaccination, on each occasion, was suggested by the authors to recruit few new T cells.

The CDR3 runs 15 residues. In germline, CDR1 is SGHVS, CDR2 FNYEAQ. Unmatched junction bases numbered 3, after V lost 0 bases and J lost 2 bases. The receptor was isolated from a man in his fifties or sixties who received an inactivated influenza vaccine. The sequences come from CD4+ T cells sorted from PBMCs, collected approximately 5 days after vaccination. The rearrangement joins TRBV7-6 to TRBJ2-5; 7 bases align to TRBD1. CDR3 nucleotides: TGTGCCAGCAGCTTAGCGGTCAGGGGGCAAGAGACCCAGTACTTC. Amino acids: CASSLAVRGQETQYF.